Below are 7 T cell receptor gamma chains sequenced from a single sample in a study of γδ T cells in repeated Plasmodium falciparum infection. Bulk repertoires came from Vgamma9/Vdelta2+ or Vdelta2-negative gammadelta T cells flow-sorted from PBMC. TCRdb applied CATT to the multiplex PCR reads for clone calling. The sample includes about 14,000 gamma-chain clones, 1.6% of them seen just once. The sample comprised gamma-delta T cells from blood. These receptors were collected from a pool of human donors (malaria-infected and uninfected, not separated).

This clone was detected ten times or more. TCRdb's entry gives the protein of a much larger clone, which mismatches this DNA's translation at residue 9, likely from a read error; the protein reported here is translated from the DNA. The CDR3 loop reads CALWEVPYEKLF. In DNA form, the CDR3 reads TGTGCCTTGTGGGAGGTCCCTTATGAGAAACTCTTT. This chain uses TRGV9 with TRGJ1 or TRGJ2. CDR1 and CDR2 from the germline V gene are GITISATS and ISYDGTV (reference sequence). This CDR3 spans 12 amino acids.

With regard to this clone: This likely traces to a read error, being one base from a far larger clone. Other DNA sequences in this specimen translate into the identical CDR3. Here the V gene is TRGV9, but the J gene went uncalled. Germline CDR1 GITISATS, CDR2 ISYDGTV (reference sequence). The length of the CDR3 is 11 residues. CDR3 DNA: TGTGCCTTGGACGGATATTATAAAAAACTCTTT. It yields the protein CALDGYYKKLF.

This clone occurred many times. For this DNA, TCRdb reports the protein of a much larger clone, which diverges at residue 11, most likely from a read error; the protein presented here is translated directly from the DNA. This chain uses TRGV9 with TRGJP1. TCRdb gives no J gene; it was assigned here by matching the DNA to germline. Germline V lookup: CDR1 GITISATS, CDR2 ISYDGTV (reference sequence). The CDR3 extends over 14 amino acids. The CDR3 bases are TGTGCCTTGTGGGAGTTAGGCACTGGTTGGTCCAAGATATTT. Its translation is CALWELGTGWSKIF.

This clone is judged large (0.1 to 1%). Other DNA sequences of this sample code for an identical CDR3. The chain links TRGV9 to TRGJP. Unmatched junction bases numbered 4, after V lost 0 bases and J lost 5 bases. CDR3 length equals 17 residues. CDR1 is GITISATS and CDR2 is ISYDGTV in the germline V gene (reference sequence). The CDR3 bases are TGTGCCTTGTGGGAGGTGCGGGAAGAGTTGGGCAAAAAAATCAAGGTATTT. Protein: CALWEVREELGKKIKVF.

This clone has just a few counts. TCRdb's entry gives the protein of a much larger clone, which mismatches this DNA's translation at residue 15, likely from a read error; the protein reported here is translated from the DNA. The V segment is TRGV9, and no J call was made. There are 17 residues in the CDR3. The V gene's germline CDR1 is GITISATS and CDR2 ISYDGTV (reference sequence). This CDR3 is CALWEVLGIGNYYKNLF. CDR3 sequence (DNA): TGTGCCTTGTGGGAGGTGCTTGGGATAGGAAATTATTATAAGAATCTCTTT.

Comments on this clone: The protein TCRdb gives is from a much larger clone and does not agree with this DNA's translation at residue 6, likely a read error; the protein shown here comes from the DNA. The chain is built from TRGV9 and TRGJP1. The CDR3 spans 12 residues. The ends lost 5 bases at V and 6 bases at J; junction bases unmatched: 3. CDR1 and CDR2 from the germline V gene are GITISATS and ISYDGTV (reference sequence). The CDR3 region is CALWAAGWFKIF. The CDR3 DNA reads as TGTGCCTTGTGGGCCGCTGGTTGGTTCAAGATATTT.

Of note for this clone: This DNA's translation differs at residue 3 from TCRdb's protein, which comes from a much larger clone; a read error is likely, and the protein shown is translated from the DNA. The chain carries TRGV3 and TRGJP2. In the absence of a J gene in TCRdb, the DNA was matched to germline to assign it here. There are 13 residues in the CDR3. The germline CDR1 and CDR2 sequences are VTNTFY and YDVSTARD (reference sequence). CDR3 loop: CAAWDESDWIKTF. The CDR3 nucleotides are TGTGCCGCCTGGGACGAGAGTGATTGGATCAAGACGTTT.